This TCR beta chain was sequenced during a study of spatial heterogeneity in lung cancer. TCRdb reprocessed the 5' RACE reads with MiXCR, giving one entry per CDR3 protein. The table lists about 120,000 distinct CDR3 sequences, 9% to 15% of them singletons. Specified time point: blood at routine non-recurrence follow-up after resection. Unsorted whole RNA from tumor, nontumor lung or frozen PBMC underwent sequencing. V trimming: 4 bases; J trimming: 0 bases; junction bases outside the gene matches: 8. Germline V gene sequence: CDR1 DFQATT, CDR2 SNEGSKA (reference sequence). The CDR3 covers 16 residues.

The sequenced sample was PBMCs, obtained at follow-up. This TCR was recovered from a male donor with early-stage non-small cell lung cancer. The rearrangement links TRBV20-1 to TRBJ2-5; 10 bases are shared with TRBD2. The CDR3 DNA follows: TGCAGTGCTAAAGCCCCACTAGCGGGGCACCAAGAGACCCAGTACTTC. It specifies CSAKAPLAGHQETQYF.